These 5 T cell receptor beta chains were sequenced from one sample in a study of T cells in Graves' hyperthyroidism and ophthalmopathy. The CDR3 regions of TCR beta were amplified from RNA transcripts. A first-round RT-PCR of the TCR CDR3 used the HTBI primer set. TCRdb itself ran the multiplex PCR reads through MiXCR, one entry per CDR3 protein. Among under 700,000 distinct CDR3 sequences listed, under 60% were seen once. The specimen was peripheral blood or thyroid tissue (not recorded which). These receptors came from a woman younger than 30 with Graves' hyperthyroidism.

The J gene is TRBJ2-7, the V gene TRBV7-9; TRBD2 agrees at 8 bases. The CDR3 totals 17 residues. Germline V gene lookup returns CDR1 SEHNR and CDR2 FQNEAQ (reference sequence). J lost 2 bases, V lost 8 bases, and 17 bases had no gene match. The CDR3 region is CASADSSRGRPTYEQYF. DNA for the CDR3: TGTGCCAGCGCTGACTCATCCCGCGGGAGGCCCACCTACGAGCAGTACTTC. The full variable domain, rest sourced from reference TRBV7-9 and TRBJ2-7, is DTGVSQNPRHKITKRGQNVTFRCDPISEHNRLYWYRQTLGQGPEFLTYFQNEAQLEKSRLLSDRFSAERPKGSFSTLEIQRTEQGDSAMYLCASADSSRGRPTYEQYFGPGTRLTVT.

The chain combines TRBV20-1 with TRBJ1-6; D possibly corresponds to TRBD1 (6 bases). Per germline, CDR1 DFQATT and CDR2 SNEGSKA (reference sequence). Trimming shortened V by 1 base and J by 9 bases, and 13 bases separated the two germline ends. This CDR3 comprises 14 residues. CDR3 nucleotide sequence: TGCAGTGCTAGAGTTCCGGGGGGCGGTTCACCCCTCCACTTT. Residues: CSARVPGGGSPLHF.

The rearrangement uses TRBV7-6 and TRBJ2-7, with TRBD1 identical over 7 bases. CDR1 and CDR2 from the germline V gene are SGHVS and FNYEAQ. Trimming removed 2 bases from V and 3 bases from J; junction bases left unmatched: 16. The CDR3 extends over 18 amino acids. Here the CDR3 reads CASSLKNGQVFYHYEQYF. For the CDR3, the DNA is TGTGCCAGCAGCTTAAAAAACGGACAGGTCTTTTATCACTACGAGCAGTACTTC.

This rearrangement joins TRBV24-1 to TRBJ2-5, with D possibly being TRBD2 (5 bases). CDR3 size: 15 residues. CDR1 KGHDR and CDR2 SFDVKD come from the germline V gene. V shed 4 bases and J shed 1 base, with 12 bases lying between them. The CDR3 loop is CATSEPGSAQETQYF. The CDR3 coding sequence is TGTGCCACCAGTGAGCCGGGGAGCGCCCAAGAGACCCAGTACTTC.

This clonotype was recorded a few times. The V call is TRBV10-3, the J call TRBJ2-3; 10 positions match TRBD1. This CDR3 is built from 16 residues. Germline loops: CDR1 ENHRY, CDR2 SYGVKD. The J segment lost 2 bases and the V segment lost 4 bases, leaving 6 bases of the junction unmatched. The CDR3 nucleotides read TGTGCCATCAGTGGTCCGACAGGGGGCAACACAGATACGCAGTATTTT. Residues: CAISGPTGGNTDTQYF.